Presented here are 7 T cell receptor beta chains from one specimen sequenced in a study of blood T cells in healthy people across ages. Combining a sample-barcoded 5' primer with a J-beta primer mix, a second PCR ran for about 6 to 12 cycles. A single record per CDR3 protein comes from TCRdb applying MiXCR to the 5' RACE reads. This table has fewer than 900,000 distinct CDR3 sequences, around 48% appearing once. The specimen sequenced was blood. Source of these receptors: a woman in her sixties in good health.

The chain carries TRBV24-1 and TRBJ2-3; 10 bases line up with TRBD1. CDR1 is KGHDR, CDR2 SFDVKD, per germline. The CDR3 loop spans 16 amino acids. Trimming took 4 bases from V and 4 from J; bases not matched to a gene: 7. CDR3 DNA: TGTGCCACCAGTGAGGCCGGGACAGGGGTTCCAGATACGCAGTATTTT. Its protein is CATSEAGTGVPDTQYF.

This clonotype was counted only a few times. V gene TRBV29-1 combines with J gene TRBJ1-2; D gene ambiguous. Germline CDR1 SQVTM, CDR2 ANQGSEA. Trimming removed 3 bases from V and 2 bases from J, with 13 bases in between. This CDR3 region has 14 residues. As DNA, the CDR3 is TGCAGCGTTGAGACTGTGAAAACGAACTATGGCTACACCTTC. Its protein product is CSVETVKTNYGYTF. The whole variable domain, filled in from reference TRBV29-1 and TRBJ1-2, reads SAVISQKPSRDICQRGTSLTIQCQVDSQVTMMFWYRQQPGQSLTLIATANQGSEATYESGFVIDKFPISRPNLTFSTLTVSNMSPEDSSIYLCSVETVKTNYGYTFGSGTRLTVV.

The genes are TRBV30 and TRBJ2-4, with D tentatively TRBD1 (6 bases). From germline, CDR1 is GTSNPN and CDR2 SVGIG (reference sequence). The length of the CDR3 is 14 residues. V shed 1 base and J shed 1 base, with 8 bases lying between them. CDR3 region: CAWSAGVAKNIQYF. The CDR3 coding sequence is TGTGCCTGGAGTGCAGGGGTTGCCAAAAACATTCAGTACTTC.

The rearrangement uses TRBV4-2 and TRBJ2-1; TRBD2 aligns across 15 bases. J was trimmed by 10 bases and V by 5 bases; bases with no gene match: 18. The CDR3 covers 19 residues. Germline V gene sequence: CDR1 LGHNA, CDR2 YNFKEQ. In DNA, the CDR3 is TGTGCCAGCAGCGGACGCCTGGGACTAGCGGGAGGCCTCTCCTACGAGCAGTTCTTC. Its translation is CASSGRLGLAGGLSYEQFF.

V and J are TRBV30 and TRBJ2-1; TRBD1 matches at 8 bases. This CDR3 is built from 15 residues. Germline CDR1 reads GTSNPN; CDR2 reads SVGIG (reference sequence). V lost 3 bases and J lost 7; bases outside the gene matches: 11. This CDR3 reads CAWSPGQGGWNEQFF. The CDR3 coding sequence is TGTGCCTGGAGCCCCGGACAGGGAGGTTGGAATGAGCAGTTCTTC.

The rearrangement joins TRBV27 to TRBJ2-1; the match to TRBD1 covers 7 bases. Germline loops: CDR1 MNHEY, CDR2 SMNVEV (reference sequence). The length of the CDR3 is 16 residues. The trim removed 5 bases at V and 8 bases at J, leaving 15 bases unmatched. CDR3 loop: CASSPPPWTGDHEQFF. The CDR3 bases are TGTGCCAGCAGTCCCCCTCCCTGGACAGGCGACCATGAGCAGTTCTTC.

The rearrangement joins TRBV20-1 to TRBJ2-5; D uncertain. The germline V and J ends were trimmed by 3 bases and 2 bases, with 13 bases remaining between them. Germline V gene data show CDR1 as DFQATT and CDR2 as SNEGSKA (reference sequence). The CDR3 loop spans 14 amino acids. The CDR3 protein is CSASLPVGQETQYF. The CDR3 coding sequence is TGCAGTGCTAGCCTCCCGGTGGGTCAAGAGACCCAGTACTTC.